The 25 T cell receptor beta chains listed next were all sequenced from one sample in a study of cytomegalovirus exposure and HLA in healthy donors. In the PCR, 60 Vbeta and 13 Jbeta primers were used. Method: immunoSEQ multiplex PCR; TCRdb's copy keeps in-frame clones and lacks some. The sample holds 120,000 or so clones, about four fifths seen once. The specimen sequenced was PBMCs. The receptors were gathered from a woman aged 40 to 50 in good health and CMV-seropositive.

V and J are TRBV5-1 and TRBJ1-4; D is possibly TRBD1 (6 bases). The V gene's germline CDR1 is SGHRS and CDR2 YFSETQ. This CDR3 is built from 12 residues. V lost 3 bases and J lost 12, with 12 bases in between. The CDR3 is CASSWEKGELFF. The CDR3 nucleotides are TGCGCCAGCAGCTGGGAGAAGGGGGAACTGTTTTTT.

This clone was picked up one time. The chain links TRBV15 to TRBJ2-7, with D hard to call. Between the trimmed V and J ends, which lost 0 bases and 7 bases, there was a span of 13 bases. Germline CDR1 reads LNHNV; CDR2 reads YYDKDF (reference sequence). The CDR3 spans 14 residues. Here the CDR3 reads CATSRDTTQREQYF. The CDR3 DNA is TGTGCCACCAGCAGAGATACTACCCAAAGGGAGCAGTACTTC.

CDR3 residues: CASSLLGQPVETQYF. Here the CDR3 DNA reads TGCGCCAGCAGCTTGTTGGGACAACCCGTGGAGACCCAGTACTTC. J is TRBJ2-5 and V is TRBV5-1; perhaps TRBD1 as D (6 bases). The CDR3 extends over 15 amino acids. Germline CDR1 and CDR2: SGHRS and YFSETQ. The V gene lost 1 base and the J gene lost 5 bases, with 15 bases spanning the gap.

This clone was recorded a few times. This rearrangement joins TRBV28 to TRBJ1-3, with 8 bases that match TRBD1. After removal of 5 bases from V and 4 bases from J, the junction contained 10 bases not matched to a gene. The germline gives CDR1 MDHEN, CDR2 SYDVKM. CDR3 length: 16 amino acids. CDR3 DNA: TGTGCCAGCAGTACTACGACAGGGGCGCTCGGAAACACCATATATTTT. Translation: CASSTTTGALGNTIYF.

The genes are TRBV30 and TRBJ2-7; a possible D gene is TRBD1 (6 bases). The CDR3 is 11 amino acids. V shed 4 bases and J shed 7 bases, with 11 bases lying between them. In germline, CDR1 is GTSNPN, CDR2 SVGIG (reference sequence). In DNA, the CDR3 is TGTGCCTGGACAGGGGTATCAGAGCAGTACTTC. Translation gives CAWTGVSEQYF.

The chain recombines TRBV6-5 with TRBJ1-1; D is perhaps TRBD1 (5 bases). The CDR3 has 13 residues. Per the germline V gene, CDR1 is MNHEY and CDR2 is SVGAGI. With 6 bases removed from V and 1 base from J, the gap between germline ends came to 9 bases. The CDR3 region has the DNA TGTGCCAGCAGGGGGCGCGGGAACACTGAAGCTTTCTTT. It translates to CASRGRGNTEAFF.

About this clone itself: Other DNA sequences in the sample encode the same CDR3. CDR3 sequence reads: CASSHMGLAGERDTQYF. As DNA, the CDR3 is TGCGCCAGCAGCCACATGGGACTAGCGGGAGAAAGAGATACGCAGTATTTT. The V and J genes are TRBV4-1 and TRBJ2-3; 14 positions match TRBD2. The length of the CDR3 is 17 residues. V shed 3 bases, J shed 5 bases, and the junction held 7 bases outside the gene matches. Germline CDR1 and CDR2: MGHRA and YSYEKL.

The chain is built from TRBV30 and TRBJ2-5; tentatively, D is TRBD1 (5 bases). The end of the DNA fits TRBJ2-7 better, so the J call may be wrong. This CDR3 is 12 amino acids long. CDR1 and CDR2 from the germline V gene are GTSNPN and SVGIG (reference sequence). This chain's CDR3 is CAWSARVYEQYF. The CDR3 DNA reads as TGTGCCTGGAGTGCCAGGGTCTACGAGCAGTACTTC.

The CDR3: CASSLDRGGRAYNEQFF. The CDR3 coding sequence is TGTGCCAGCAGCTTAGATCGGGGCGGGAGAGCCTACAATGAGCAGTTCTTC. The chain uses TRBV11-2 and TRBJ2-1, with 7 bases lining up with TRBD2. The CDR3 length is 17 residues. The ends lost 0 bases at V and 2 bases at J; junction bases unmatched: 7. Germline CDR1 and CDR2: SGHAT and FQNNGV.

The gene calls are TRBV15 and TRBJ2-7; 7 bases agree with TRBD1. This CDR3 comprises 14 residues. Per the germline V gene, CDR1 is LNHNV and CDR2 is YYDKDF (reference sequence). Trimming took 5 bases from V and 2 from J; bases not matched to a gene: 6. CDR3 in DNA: TGTGCCACCAGCGGCTTGGACAGGCCCTACGAGCAGTACTTC. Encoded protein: CATSGLDRPYEQYF.

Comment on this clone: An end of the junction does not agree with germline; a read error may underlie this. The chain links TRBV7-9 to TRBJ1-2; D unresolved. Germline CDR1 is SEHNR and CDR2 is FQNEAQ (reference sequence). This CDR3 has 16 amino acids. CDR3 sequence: CSSSLTSGIDNYGYTF. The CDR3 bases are TGTTCCAGCAGCTTAACTTCCGGGATCGATAACTATGGCTACACCTTC.

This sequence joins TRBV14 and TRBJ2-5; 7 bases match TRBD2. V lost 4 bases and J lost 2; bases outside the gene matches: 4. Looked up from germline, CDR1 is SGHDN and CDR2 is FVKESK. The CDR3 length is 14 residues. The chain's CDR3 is CASSLRLAQETQYF. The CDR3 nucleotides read TGTGCCAGCAGCCTACGACTAGCACAAGAGACCCAGTACTTC.

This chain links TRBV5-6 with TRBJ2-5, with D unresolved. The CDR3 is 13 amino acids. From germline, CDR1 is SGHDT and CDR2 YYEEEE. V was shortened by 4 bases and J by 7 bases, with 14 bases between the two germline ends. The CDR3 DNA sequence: TGTGCCAGCAGCCCACGGCCTGGCGGGACCCAGTACTTC. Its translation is CASSPRPGGTQYF.

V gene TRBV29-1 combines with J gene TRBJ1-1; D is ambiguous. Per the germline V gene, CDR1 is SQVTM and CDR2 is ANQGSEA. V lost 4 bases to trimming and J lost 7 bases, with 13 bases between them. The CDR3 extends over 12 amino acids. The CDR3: CSVATGPSEAFF. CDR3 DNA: TGCAGCGTTGCTACTGGGCCGAGTGAAGCTTTCTTT.

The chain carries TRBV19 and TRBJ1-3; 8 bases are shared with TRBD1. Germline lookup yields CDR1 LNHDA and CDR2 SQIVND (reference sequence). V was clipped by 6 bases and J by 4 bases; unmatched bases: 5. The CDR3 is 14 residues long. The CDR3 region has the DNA TGTGCCAGTAGAAGACAGGGGTCCGGAAACACCATATATTTT. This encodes CASRRQGSGNTIYF.

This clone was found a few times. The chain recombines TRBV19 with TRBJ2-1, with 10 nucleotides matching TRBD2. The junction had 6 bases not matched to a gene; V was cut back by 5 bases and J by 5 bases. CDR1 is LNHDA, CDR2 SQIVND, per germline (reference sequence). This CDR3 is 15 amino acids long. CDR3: CASSLLAGADNEQFF. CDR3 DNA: TGTGCCAGTAGTCTTCTAGCGGGAGCGGACAATGAGCAGTTCTTC.

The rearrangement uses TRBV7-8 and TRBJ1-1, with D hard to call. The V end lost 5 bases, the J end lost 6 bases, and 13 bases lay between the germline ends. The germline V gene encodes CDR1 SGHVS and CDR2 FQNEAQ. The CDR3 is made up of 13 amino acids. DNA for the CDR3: TGTGCCAGCAGCCCAGCCCAGGTGGCTGAAGCTTTCTTT. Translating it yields CASSPAQVAEAFF.

CDR3 in DNA: TGTGCCTGGAGCGCCGGGCCACCGGACAAGCAGTACTTC. It codes for CAWSAGPPDKQYF. The V and J genes are TRBV30 and TRBJ2-7; maybe TRBD1 (5 bases). This CDR3 has 13 amino acids. Germline loops: CDR1 GTSNPN, CDR2 SVGIG (reference sequence). V lost 3 bases, J lost 8 bases, and 17 bases lay in between.

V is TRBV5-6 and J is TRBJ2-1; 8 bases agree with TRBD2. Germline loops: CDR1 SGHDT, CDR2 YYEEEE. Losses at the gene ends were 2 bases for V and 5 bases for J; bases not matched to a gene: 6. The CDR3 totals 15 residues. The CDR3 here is CASSLWAREDNEQFF. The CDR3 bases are TGTGCCAGCAGCTTATGGGCGCGGGAGGACAATGAGCAGTTCTTC.

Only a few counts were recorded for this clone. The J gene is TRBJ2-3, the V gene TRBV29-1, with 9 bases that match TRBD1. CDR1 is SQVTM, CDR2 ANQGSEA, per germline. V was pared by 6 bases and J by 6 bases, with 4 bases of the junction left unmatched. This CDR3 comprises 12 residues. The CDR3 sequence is CSVGQGLDTQYF. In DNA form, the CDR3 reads TGCAGCGTAGGACAGGGGTTGGATACGCAGTATTTT.

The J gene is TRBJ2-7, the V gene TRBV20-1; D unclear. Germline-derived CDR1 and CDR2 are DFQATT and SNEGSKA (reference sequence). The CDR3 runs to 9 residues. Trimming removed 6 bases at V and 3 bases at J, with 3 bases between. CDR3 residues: CSASYEQYF. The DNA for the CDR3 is TGCAGTGCCAGCTACGAGCAGTACTTC.

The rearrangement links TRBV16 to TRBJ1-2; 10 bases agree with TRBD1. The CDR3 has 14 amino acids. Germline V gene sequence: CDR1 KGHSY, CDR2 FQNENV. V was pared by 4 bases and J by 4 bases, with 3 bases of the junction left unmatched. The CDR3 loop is CASSPDRGTYGYTF. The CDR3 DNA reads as TGTGCCAGCAGCCCGGACAGGGGGACCTATGGCTACACCTTC. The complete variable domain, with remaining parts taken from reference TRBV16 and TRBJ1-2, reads GEEVAQTPKHLVRGEGQKAKLYCAPIKGHSYVFWYQQVLKNEFKFLISFQNENVFDETGMPKERFSAKCLPNSPCSLEIQATKLEDSAVYFCASSPDRGTYGYTFGSGTRLTVV.

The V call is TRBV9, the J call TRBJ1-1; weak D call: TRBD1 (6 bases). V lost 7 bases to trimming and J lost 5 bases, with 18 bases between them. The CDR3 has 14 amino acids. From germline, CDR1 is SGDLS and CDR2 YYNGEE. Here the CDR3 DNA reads TGTGCCAGCTCCGGGGGGCCAATTGTAACTGAAGCTTTCTTT. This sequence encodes CASSGGPIVTEAFF.

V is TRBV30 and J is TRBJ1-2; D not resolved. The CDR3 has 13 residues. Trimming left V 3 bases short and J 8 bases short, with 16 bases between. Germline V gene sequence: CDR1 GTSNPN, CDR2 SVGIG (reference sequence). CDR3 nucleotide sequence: TGTGCCTGGAGGGGGTCCCGGGGATGGGGCTACACCTTC. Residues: CAWRGSRGWGYTF. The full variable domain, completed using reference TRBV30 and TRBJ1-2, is SQTIHQWPATLVQPVGSPLSLECTVEGTSNPNLYWYRQAAGRGLQLLFYSVGIGQISSEVPQNLSASRPQDRQFILSSKKLLLSDSGFYLCAWRGSRGWGYTFGSGTRLTVV.

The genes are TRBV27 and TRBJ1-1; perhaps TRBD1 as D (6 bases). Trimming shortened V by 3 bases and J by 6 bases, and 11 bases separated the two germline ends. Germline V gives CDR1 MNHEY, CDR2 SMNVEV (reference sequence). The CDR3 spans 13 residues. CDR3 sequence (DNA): TGTGCCAGCAGTTTGGAGAGGACAGCTGAAGCTTTCTTT. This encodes CASSLERTAEAFF.